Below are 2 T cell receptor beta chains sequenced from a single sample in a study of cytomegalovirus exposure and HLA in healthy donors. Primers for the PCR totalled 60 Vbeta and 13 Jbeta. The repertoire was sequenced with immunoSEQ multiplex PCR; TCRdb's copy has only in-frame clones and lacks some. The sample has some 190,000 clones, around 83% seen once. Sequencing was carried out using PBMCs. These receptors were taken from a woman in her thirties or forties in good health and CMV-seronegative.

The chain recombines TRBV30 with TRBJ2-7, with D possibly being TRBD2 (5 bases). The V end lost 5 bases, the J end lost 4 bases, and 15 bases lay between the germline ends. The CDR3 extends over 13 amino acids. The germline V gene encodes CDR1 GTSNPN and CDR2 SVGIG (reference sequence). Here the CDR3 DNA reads TGTGCCTGGGATCGGACTGGCAATTACGAGCAGTACTTC. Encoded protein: CAWDRTGNYEQYF.

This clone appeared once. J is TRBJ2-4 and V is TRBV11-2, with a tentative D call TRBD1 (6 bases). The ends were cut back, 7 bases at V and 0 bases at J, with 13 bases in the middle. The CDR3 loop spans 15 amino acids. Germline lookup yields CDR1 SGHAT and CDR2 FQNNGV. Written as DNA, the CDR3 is TGTGCCAGCACCCAAGAGGGGGTAGCCAAAAACATTCAGTACTTC. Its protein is CASTQEGVAKNIQYF.